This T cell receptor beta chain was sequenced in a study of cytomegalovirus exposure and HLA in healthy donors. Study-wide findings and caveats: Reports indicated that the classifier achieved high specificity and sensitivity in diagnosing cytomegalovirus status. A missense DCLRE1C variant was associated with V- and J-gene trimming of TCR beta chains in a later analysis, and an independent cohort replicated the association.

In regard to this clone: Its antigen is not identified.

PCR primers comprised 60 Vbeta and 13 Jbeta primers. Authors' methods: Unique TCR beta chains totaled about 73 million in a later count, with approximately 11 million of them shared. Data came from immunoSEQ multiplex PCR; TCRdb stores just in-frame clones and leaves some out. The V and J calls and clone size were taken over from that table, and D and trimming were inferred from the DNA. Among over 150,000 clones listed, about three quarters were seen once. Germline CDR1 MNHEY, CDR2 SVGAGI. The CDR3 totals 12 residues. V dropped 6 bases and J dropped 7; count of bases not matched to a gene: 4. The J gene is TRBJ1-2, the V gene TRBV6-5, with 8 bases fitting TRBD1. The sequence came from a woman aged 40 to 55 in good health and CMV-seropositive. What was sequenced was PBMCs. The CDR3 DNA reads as TGTGCCAGCAGATTTACAGGGGGTGGCTACACCTTC. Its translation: CASRFTGGGYTF.